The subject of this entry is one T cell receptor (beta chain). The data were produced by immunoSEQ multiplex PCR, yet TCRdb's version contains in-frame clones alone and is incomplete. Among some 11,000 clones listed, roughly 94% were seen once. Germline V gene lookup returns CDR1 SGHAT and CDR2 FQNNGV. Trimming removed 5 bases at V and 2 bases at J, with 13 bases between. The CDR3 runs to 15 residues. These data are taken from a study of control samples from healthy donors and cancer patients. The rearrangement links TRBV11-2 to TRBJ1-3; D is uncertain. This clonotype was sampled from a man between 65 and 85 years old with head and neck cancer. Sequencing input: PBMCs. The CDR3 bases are TGTGCCAGCAGCCAAAGTCCCGGCCCTGGAAACACCATATATTTT. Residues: CASSQSPGPGNTIYF.